Shown below are 18 T cell receptor beta chains from a single sample sequenced in a study of PD-L1 blockade in urothelial cancer. TCRdb's copy holds only in-frame clones and misses some; the assay was immunoSEQ multiplex PCR. This sample has about 120,000 clones, with roughly 90% found just once. Time point in this sample: peripheral blood 6 weeks after treatment start. The sequences come from PBMCs, collected around atezolizumab (anti-PD-L1) treatment. These receptors were taken from a man in his sixties with urothelial cancer.

This chain uses TRBV28 with TRBJ1-4, with 9 bases matching TRBD1. V was pared by 4 bases and J by 0 bases, with 6 bases of the junction left unmatched. This CDR3 is built from 17 residues. Germline V gene lookup returns CDR1 MDHEN and CDR2 SYDVKM. CDR3 sequence reads: CASSSNRDRATNEKLFF. CDR3 DNA sequence: TGTGCCAGCAGTTCGAACCGGGACAGGGCAACTAATGAAAAACTGTTTTTT.

This clone was observed once. The rearrangement joins TRBV5-1 to TRBJ2-7; 7 bases are a match to TRBD1. The CDR3 is 14 amino acids. Looked up from germline, CDR1 is SGHRS and CDR2 is YFSETQ. The V and J ends lost 4 bases and 7 bases, in that order; junction bases with no gene match: 11. The CDR3 nucleotides are TGCGCCAGCAGCCCCGGGACAGACGCCTGGGAGCAGTACTTC. Protein: CASSPGTDAWEQYF.

The gene calls are TRBV18 and TRBJ1-2; D is unclear. V lost 1 base to trimming and J lost 1 base, with 7 bases between them. The CDR3 runs to 14 residues. Germline V lookup: CDR1 KGHSH, CDR2 LQKENI. CDR3 DNA: TGTGCCAGCTCACCACGAACAGATAACTATGGCTACACCTTC. It translates to CASSPRTDNYGYTF.

V and J are TRBV6-1 and TRBJ2-1, with TRBD2 matching 7 bases. The CDR3 totals 15 residues. J was trimmed by 3 bases and V by 6 bases; bases with no gene match: 8. Germline loops: CDR1 MNHNS, CDR2 SASEGT. CDR3 amino acids: CASSTLGGSYNEQFF. The DNA of the CDR3 is TGTGCCAGCAGCACTCTCGGCGGGAGCTACAATGAGCAGTTCTTC.

V and J are TRBV19 and TRBJ1-5, with 9 bases aligning to TRBD1. Looked up from germline, CDR1 is LNHDA and CDR2 is SQIVND (reference sequence). V shed 5 bases, J shed 2 bases, and the junction held 10 bases outside the gene matches. This CDR3 comprises 17 residues. The CDR3 protein is CASSPGQGLGGNQPQHF. The CDR3, as DNA: TGTGCCAGTAGTCCCGGACAGGGGTTAGGGGGCAATCAGCCCCAGCATTTT.

The chain combines TRBV2 with TRBJ2-7; D perhaps matches TRBD2 (6 bases). Germline V gene lookup returns CDR1 SNHLY and CDR2 FYNNEI. V gave up 2 bases and J gave up 6 bases, with 14 bases separating them. The CDR3 extends over 14 amino acids. The CDR3 DNA reads TGTGCCAGCAGTGAATTGCGGGAATACAGCGAGCAGTACTTC. Its translation is CASSELREYSEQYF.

The table lists this clone with a count of one. J is TRBJ2-5 and V is TRBV9; 8 bases are a match to TRBD2. This CDR3 spans 15 amino acids. After removal of 3 bases from V and 5 bases from J, the junction contained 9 bases not matched to a gene. The germline CDR1 and CDR2 sequences are SGDLS and YYNGEE. This CDR3 is CASSAPRGGPETQYF. The CDR3 coding sequence is TGTGCCAGCAGCGCTCCCCGGGGGGGGCCGGAGACCCAGTACTTC. The whole variable domain, remainder taken from reference TRBV9 and TRBJ2-5, is DSGVTQTPKHLITATGQRVTLRCSPRSGDLSVYWYQQSLDQGLQFLIQYYNGEERAKGNILERFSAQQFPDLHSELNLSSLELGDSALYFCASSAPRGGPETQYFGPGTRLLVL.

The chain couples TRBV15 to TRBJ1-5; D ambiguous. CDR1 is LNHNV and CDR2 is YYDKDF in the germline V gene (reference sequence). The CDR3 has 15 residues. Trimming stripped 4 bases from V and 0 bases from J, with 10 bases between. CDR3 in DNA: TGTGCCACCAGCATACAGCCCCATAGCAATCAGCCCCAGCATTTT. Translated: CATSIQPHSNQPQHF.

The rearrangement uses TRBV7-3 and TRBJ2-2; 10 positions match TRBD2. V shed 5 bases, J shed 0 bases, and the junction held 6 bases outside the gene matches. Germline values: CDR1 SGHTA, CDR2 FQGTGA. The CDR3 is 17 amino acids. In DNA, the CDR3 is TGTGCCAGCAGCCCGACCGGGACTAGCGCGAACACCGGGGAGCTGTTTTTT. This sequence encodes CASSPTGTSANTGELFF.

This rearrangement joins TRBV11-2 to TRBJ2-7; D perhaps matches TRBD2 (6 bases). V was pared by 8 bases and J by 11 bases, with 28 bases between. Germline values: CDR1 SGHAT, CDR2 FQNNGV. The CDR3 totals 15 residues. This CDR3 reads CASRSIGGAYRREYF. Written as DNA, the CDR3 is TGTGCCAGCCGCTCCATCGGGGGAGCCTATCGGAGGGAGTACTTC. The whole variable domain, remainder taken from reference TRBV11-2 and TRBJ2-7, is EAGVAQSPRYKIIEKRQSVAFWCNPISGHATLYWYQQILGQGPKLLIQFQNNGVVDDSQLPKDRFSAERLKGVDSTLKIQPAKLEDSAVYLCASRSIGGAYRREYFGPGTRLTVT.

The chain recombines TRBV30 with TRBJ1-2; D not resolved. The CDR3 sequence is 12 residues long. Germline values: CDR1 GTSNPN, CDR2 SVGIG (reference sequence). V gave up 1 base and J gave up 4 bases, with 7 bases separating them. The CDR3 bases are TGTGCCTGGAGTGGGCAGTTCTATGGCTACACCTTC. It codes for CAWSGQFYGYTF.

The V and J genes are TRBV5-4 and TRBJ2-2; D is possibly TRBD2 (5 bases). Deletions cut 5 bases from V and 6 bases from J, with 14 bases between. The CDR3 has 14 residues. Germline V gene lookup returns CDR1 SGHNT and CDR2 YYREEE (reference sequence). Here the CDR3 DNA reads TGTGCCAGCAGTACTTATAGGAGGCCCGGGGAGCTGTTTTTT. This codes for CASSTYRRPGELFF.

The V and J genes are TRBV6-1 and TRBJ2-5; a weak D match, TRBD1 (5 bases). CDR1 is MNHNS and CDR2 is SASEGT in the germline V gene. The CDR3 contains 13 residues. V shed 6 bases and J shed 5 bases, with 13 bases lying between them. The CDR3 reads CASRQGIWETQYF. The CDR3 region has the DNA TGTGCCAGCAGGCAGGGAATTTGGGAGACCCAGTACTTC.

The V call is TRBV14, the J call TRBJ1-1, with TRBD1 matching 7 bases. J gave up 1 base and V 1 base, and 3 bases lay outside the gene matches. This CDR3 region has 15 residues. CDR1 is SGHDN, CDR2 FVKESK, per germline. The CDR3 loop reads CASSQVAGGNTEAFF. DNA for the CDR3: TGTGCCAGCAGCCAAGTGGCAGGGGGGAACACTGAAGCTTTCTTT.

This sequence joins TRBV10-3 and TRBJ1-1; D is perhaps TRBD1 (5 bases). This CDR3 is built from 14 residues. Germline lookup yields CDR1 ENHRY and CDR2 SYGVKD. V lost 2 bases and J lost 1, with 8 bases in between. In nucleotides, the CDR3 is TGTGCCATCAGTGAGACAGGTGGGAACACTGAAGCTTTCTTT. Amino acid sequence: CAISETGGNTEAFF.

The V and J genes are TRBV15 and TRBJ2-5; 11 nucleotides match TRBD2. Germline-derived CDR1 and CDR2 are LNHNV and YYDKDF (reference sequence). This CDR3 spans 15 amino acids. Trimming at V came to 3 bases and at J to 3 bases, leaving 3 bases not matched to a gene. The CDR3 is CATSRGGLAEETQYF. The CDR3 bases are TGTGCCACCAGCAGGGGGGGACTAGCGGAAGAGACCCAGTACTTC.

This chain uses TRBV2 with TRBJ2-5; 10 nucleotides line up with TRBD2. V shed 5 bases and J 3 bases; nucleotides not matched to a gene: 3. The CDR3 loop spans 14 amino acids. CDR1 and CDR2 from the germline V gene are SNHLY and FYNNEI. The CDR3 here is CASSRLAGEETQYF. CDR3 DNA sequence: TGTGCCAGCAGTCGTCTAGCGGGAGAAGAGACCCAGTACTTC.

V is TRBV28 and J is TRBJ2-3; 8 bases are a match to TRBD1. The V and J ends lost 5 bases and 6 bases, in that order; junction bases with no gene match: 13. Germline values: CDR1 MDHEN, CDR2 SYDVKM. The CDR3 is 16 residues long. The CDR3 nucleotides are TGTGCCAGCAGTACCGACAGGGGCAGGGGGCGGGATACGCAGTATTTT. Its translation: CASSTDRGRGRDTQYF.